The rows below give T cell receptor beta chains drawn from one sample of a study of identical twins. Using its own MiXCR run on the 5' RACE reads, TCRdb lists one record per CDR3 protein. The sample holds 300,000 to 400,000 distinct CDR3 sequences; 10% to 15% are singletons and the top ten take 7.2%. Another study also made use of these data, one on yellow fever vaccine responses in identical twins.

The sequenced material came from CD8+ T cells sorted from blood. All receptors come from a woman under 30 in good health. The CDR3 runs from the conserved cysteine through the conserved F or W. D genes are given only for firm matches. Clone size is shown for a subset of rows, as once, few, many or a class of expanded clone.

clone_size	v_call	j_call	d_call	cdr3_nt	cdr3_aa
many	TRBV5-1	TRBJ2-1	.	TGCGCCAGCAGCCGGGCCGACAAAGGACTTACGATCTCCTACAATGAGCAGTTCTTC	CASSRADKGLTISYNEQFF
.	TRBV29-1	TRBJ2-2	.	TGCAGCGTTGTGCCAGCGAACACCGGGGAGCTGTTTTTT	CSVVPANTGELFF
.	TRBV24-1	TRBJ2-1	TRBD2	TGTGCCACCAGTGATTTAGCGGGAGGCCTATACAATGAGCAGTTCTTC	CATSDLAGGLYNEQFF
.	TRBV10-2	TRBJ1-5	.	TGCGCCAGCAGTGAGTTTGGGAGCAATCAGCCCCAGCATTTT	CASSEFGSNQPQHF
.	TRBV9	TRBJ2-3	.	TGTGCCAGCAGCCCCTCGACCGCCGCGGTTACGCAGTATTTT	CASSPSTAAVTQYF
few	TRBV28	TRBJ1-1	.	TGTGCCAGCAGCCAAGGGACGGTTGAAGCTTTCTTT	CASSQGTVEAFF
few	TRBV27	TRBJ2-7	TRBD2	TGTGCCAGCAGTATGCTAGCGGGAGCTCGCTACGAGCAGTACTTC	CASSMLAGARYEQYF
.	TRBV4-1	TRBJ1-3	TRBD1	TGCGCCAGCAGCCAAGATCTCCAAGATAAGGGGGCGGATTCTGGAAACACCATATATTTT	CASSQDLQDKGADSGNTIYF
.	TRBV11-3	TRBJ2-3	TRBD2	TGTGCCAGCAGCTTAGACCCTCTGGGACTAGAGAGGGGCACAGATACGCAGTATTTT	CASSLDPLGLERGTDTQYF
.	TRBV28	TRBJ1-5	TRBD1	TGTGCCAGCAGACTGGGACAGGGCCCCAATCAGCCCCAGCATTTT	CASRLGQGPNQPQHF
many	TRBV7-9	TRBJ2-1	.	TGTGCCAGCAGCTTATACTACAATGAGCAGTTCTTC	CASSLYYNEQFF
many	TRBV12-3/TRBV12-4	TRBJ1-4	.	TGTGCCAGCAGTTTTGGGGATTTAAATGAAAAACTGTTTTTT	CASSFGDLNEKLFF
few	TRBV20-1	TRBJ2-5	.	TGCAGTGCTAGAGGGGGGAATACCCAGTACTTC	CSARGGNTQYF
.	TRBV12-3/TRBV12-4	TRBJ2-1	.	TGTGCCAGCAGACCGACTACTGCGGATTACAATGAGCAGTTCTTC	CASRPTTADYNEQFF
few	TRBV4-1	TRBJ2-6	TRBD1	TGCGCCAGCAGCCCCTACTTGACAGGGGATGGGGCCAACGTCCTGACTTTC	CASSPYLTGDGANVLTF
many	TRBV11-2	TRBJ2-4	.	TGTGCCAGCAGCCACCCTACTAAGCAGGTTCAGTACTTC	CASSHPTKQVQYF
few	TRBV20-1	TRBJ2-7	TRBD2	TGCAGTGCTAGAGGTCATTCAGCGGGAGAAGGCTACGAGCAGTACTTC	CSARGHSAGEGYEQYF
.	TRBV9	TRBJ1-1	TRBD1	TGTGCCAGCAACGCAGGGGGGAGGACTGAAGCTTTCTTT	CASNAGGRTEAFF
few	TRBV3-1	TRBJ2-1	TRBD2	TGTGCCAGCAGCCAAGATCTGGGGGGGAATTACAATGAGCAGTTCTTC	CASSQDLGGNYNEQFF
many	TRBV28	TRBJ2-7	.	TGTGCCAGCAGTTTCATTTCAGGAGACAGAGACTACGAGCAGTACTTC	CASSFISGDRDYEQYF
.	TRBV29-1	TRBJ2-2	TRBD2	TGCAGCGTTGAAGGGCGGGGGGGCGCCGCGAACACCGGGGAGCTGTTTTTT	CSVEGRGGAANTGELFF
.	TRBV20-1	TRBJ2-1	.	TGCAGTGCTAGAGATCTTGGGACTTCCTCTTACAATGAGCAGTTCTTC	CSARDLGTSSYNEQFF
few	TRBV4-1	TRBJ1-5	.	TGCGCCAGCAGCCAAGGGTCTGGAGGGGGCAATCAGCCCCAGCATTTT	CASSQGSGGGNQPQHF
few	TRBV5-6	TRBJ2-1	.	TGTGCCAGCAGCTTGAGTCACAGAAACAATGAGCAGTTCTTC	CASSLSHRNNEQFF
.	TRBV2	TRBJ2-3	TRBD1	TGTGCCAGCAAGTACAGGGGGCGGGGCACAGATACGCAGTATTTT	CASKYRGRGTDTQYF
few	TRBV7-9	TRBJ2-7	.	TGTGCCAGCAGTCATTCCGGGGAGCAGTACTTC	CASSHSGEQYF
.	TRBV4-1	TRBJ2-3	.	TGCGCCAGCAGCCAAGCCGGGGCAGGGGTTGCAGATACGCAGTATTTT	CASSQAGAGVADTQYF
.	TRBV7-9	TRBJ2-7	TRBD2	TGTGCCAGCGCCCCGGGGGAGGGCCCCTACGAGCAGTACTTC	CASAPGEGPYEQYF
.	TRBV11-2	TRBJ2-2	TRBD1	TGTGCCAGCAGCCCGGGGACAGTCAAGGGATCCGGGGAGCTGTTTTTT	CASSPGTVKGSGELFF
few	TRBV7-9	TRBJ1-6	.	TGTGCCAGCAGCCAGGACAGTATCTATTCACCCCTCCACTTT	CASSQDSIYSPLHF
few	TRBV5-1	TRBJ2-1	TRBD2	TGCGCCAGCAGCCCGATTACGGGAGGGGTTTACAATGAGCAGTTCTTC	CASSPITGGVYNEQFF
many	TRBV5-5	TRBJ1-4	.	TGTGCCAGCAGCCCCGGACTGGGGTTGGCTGAAAAACTGTTTTTT	CASSPGLGLAEKLFF
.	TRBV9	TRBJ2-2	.	TGTGCCAGCAGCCCTTGGGGGGGCCCGGCCCCCACCGGGGAGCTGTTTTTT	CASSPWGGPAPTGELFF
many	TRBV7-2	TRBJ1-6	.	TGTGCCAGCAGCTTAATCGGTCCGGCCTATAATTCACCCCTCCACTTT	CASSLIGPAYNSPLHF
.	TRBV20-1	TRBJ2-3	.	TGCAGTGCTAGAGCTGTAATTACAATAGATACGCAGTATTTT	CSARAVITIDTQYF
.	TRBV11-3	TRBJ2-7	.	TGTGCCAGCAGCTTCAGGGATCCGACCTACGAGCAGTACTTC	CASSFRDPTYEQYF
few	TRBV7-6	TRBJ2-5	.	TGTGCCAGCAGCTTAGTGCCAGGAGGGCCCGAGACCCAGTACTTC	CASSLVPGGPETQYF
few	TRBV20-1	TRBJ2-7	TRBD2	TGCAGTGCTATCGGGGGGGGATCCTACGAGCAGTACTTC	CSAIGGGSYEQYF
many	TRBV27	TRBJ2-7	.	TGTGCCAGCAGTTTAGCGGAATCCTACGAGCAGTACTTC	CASSLAESYEQYF
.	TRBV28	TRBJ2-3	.	TGTGCCAGCCGTGGGACGGACACAGATACGCAGTATTTT	CASRGTDTDTQYF